The rows below give T cell receptor beta chains drawn from one sample of a study of CD8 T cells in Susac syndrome. MiXCR, run by TCRdb on the immunoSEQ multiplex PCR reads, gives a single entry per CDR3 protein. The repertoire holds about 160,000 distinct CDR3 sequences, with 94% as singletons. The material sequenced was CD4+ T cells from PBMCs. These receptor sequences come from a human donor with multiple sclerosis. Both conserved end residues are part of each CDR3. Each record gives: CDR3 DNA, CDR3 protein, clone size, D gene, J gene, V gene. A D gene is named only where the DNA matches it firmly. Some rows mark clone size as missing; the rest say once, few, many or name a class of expanded clone.

CDR3 DNA: TGTGCCAGTAGTCCCCAGACAGGAAACACTGAAGCTTTCTTT
CDR3 protein: CASSPQTGNTEAFF
clone size: .
D gene: .
J gene: TRBJ1-1
V gene: TRBV19

CDR3 DNA: TGTGCCTGGTCCCGCGGGGGGTTAGAAGCTTTCTTT
CDR3 protein: CAWSRGGLEAFF
clone size: once
D gene: .
J gene: TRBJ1-1
V gene: TRBV30

CDR3 DNA: TGTGCCAGCTCACCGGGGGGACTTCAAGAGACCCAGTACTTC
CDR3 protein: CASSPGGLQETQYF
clone size: .
D gene: .
J gene: TRBJ2-5
V gene: TRBV18

CDR3 DNA: TGTGCCTGGAGTCTGCAGACAAGGGGGACGGGGACCCAGTACTTC
CDR3 protein: CAWSLQTRGTGTQYF
clone size: .
D gene: .
J gene: TRBJ2-5
V gene: TRBV30

CDR3 DNA: TGTGCCAGCAGCCATCGGGGCGCGGAGACCCAGTACTTC
CDR3 protein: CASSHRGAETQYF
clone size: .
D gene: .
J gene: TRBJ2-5
V gene: TRBV5-6

CDR3 DNA: TGTGCCACCAGTGATGCCGGGGGTCCTGAAGCTTTCTTT
CDR3 protein: CATSDAGGPEAFF
clone size: .
D gene: .
J gene: TRBJ1-1
V gene: TRBV24-1

CDR3 DNA: TGTGCCAGCAGCTTACAACTAAACGGGGAGCTGTTTTTT
CDR3 protein: CASSLQLNGELFF
clone size: .
D gene: .
J gene: TRBJ2-2
V gene: TRBV7-3

CDR3 DNA: TGTGCCAGCAGCCTAGGACAGGGCGACTCTGGAAACACCATATATTTT
CDR3 protein: CASSLGQGDSGNTIYF
clone size: .
D gene: TRBD1
J gene: TRBJ1-3
V gene: TRBV3-1

CDR3 DNA: TGCGGAGGGATGGACACTGAAGCTTTCTTT
CDR3 protein: CGGMDTEAFF
clone size: .
D gene: .
J gene: TRBJ1-1
V gene: TRBV29-1

CDR3 DNA: TGTGCCAGCAGCCCGGACCCCCGAAGTCGCTATGGCTACACCTTC
CDR3 protein: CASSPDPRSRYGYTF
clone size: once
D gene: .
J gene: TRBJ1-2
V gene: TRBV3-1

CDR3 DNA: TGTGCCAGCAGCCCCCGACAGGGCGGAGAGCAGTACTTC
CDR3 protein: CASSPRQGGEQYF
clone size: .
D gene: TRBD1
J gene: TRBJ2-7
V gene: TRBV7-2

CDR3 DNA: TGTGCCAGCAGTTTAACAACAGGGGTTAATCAGCCCCAGCATTTT
CDR3 protein: CASSLTTGVNQPQHF
clone size: .
D gene: TRBD1
J gene: TRBJ1-5
V gene: TRBV12-3/TRBV12-4

CDR3 DNA: TGCAGTGAGAAGGGATCCTACAATGAGCAGTTCTTC
CDR3 protein: CSEKGSYNEQFF
clone size: .
D gene: .
J gene: TRBJ2-1
V gene: TRBV20-1

CDR3 DNA: TGTGCCAGCAGTGCTAACTATCAAGAGACCCAGTACTTC
CDR3 protein: CASSANYQETQYF
clone size: .
D gene: .
J gene: TRBJ2-5
V gene: TRBV2

CDR3 DNA: TGCAGCGTTTTTTCGGTTTACCCCTCCGAAGCTTTCTTT
CDR3 protein: CSVFSVYPSEAFF
clone size: .
D gene: .
J gene: TRBJ1-1
V gene: TRBV29-1

CDR3 DNA: TGCAGTGCTATAACCGGGGGGACAGATAGCAATCAGCCCCAGCATTTT
CDR3 protein: CSAITGGTDSNQPQHF
clone size: .
D gene: TRBD1
J gene: TRBJ1-5
V gene: TRBV20-1

CDR3 DNA: TGCAGCGGTGGCTTTGCAGGGGGCTTGTCGAACACTGAAGCTTTCTTT
CDR3 protein: CSGGFAGGLSNTEAFF
clone size: .
D gene: TRBD1
J gene: TRBJ1-1
V gene: TRBV29-1

CDR3 DNA: TGTGCCAGCAGACGCTACCAAGGCACGGATGAGCAGTTCTTC
CDR3 protein: CASRRYQGTDEQFF
clone size: .
D gene: .
J gene: TRBJ2-1
V gene: TRBV6-5